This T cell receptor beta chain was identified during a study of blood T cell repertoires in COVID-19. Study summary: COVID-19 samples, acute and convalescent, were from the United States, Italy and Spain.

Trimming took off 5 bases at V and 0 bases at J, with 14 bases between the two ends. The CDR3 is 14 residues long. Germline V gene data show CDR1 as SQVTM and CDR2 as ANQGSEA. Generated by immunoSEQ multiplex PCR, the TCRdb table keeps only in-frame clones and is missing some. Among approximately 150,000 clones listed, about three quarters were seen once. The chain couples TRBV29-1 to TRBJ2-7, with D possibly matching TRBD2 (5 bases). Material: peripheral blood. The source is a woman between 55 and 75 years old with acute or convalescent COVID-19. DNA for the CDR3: TGCAGCGTTAGAGGCGGAGCGGACTCCTACGAGCAGTACTTC. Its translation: CSVRGGADSYEQYF.